This T cell receptor (beta chain) was sequenced during a study of regulatory T cells in long-lasting Graves disease. According to the study, TCR beta libraries were built with iRepertoire HTBI primers and CDR3-region Arm-PCR. TCRdb re-derived calls from the multiplex PCR reads in MiXCR, one entry per CDR3 protein. The sample lists 550,000 to 700,000 distinct CDR3 sequences, about 16% occurring once. This sample's time point: newly diagnosed GD, antithyroid drugs for less than 3 months. Following extraction of RNA from PBMCs, that RNA was used to make the TCR library. Germline CDR1 reads MNHNS; CDR2 reads SASEGT. This CDR3 spans 16 amino acids. The J segment lost 7 bases and the V segment lost 7 bases, leaving 9 bases of the junction unmatched. This clonotype was recorded at least ten times. These sequences were also reported in another study, on T cells in Graves' hyperthyroidism and ophthalmopathy.

This specimen consisted of peripheral blood mononuclear cells (PBMCs), obtained at new diagnosis, from a patient treated with antithyroid drugs. The sequence came from a man between 18 and 29 years old with Graves disease. V and J are TRBV6-1 and TRBJ2-1, with TRBD2 identical over 14 bases. CDR3 sequence: CASTISGTSGGNEQFF. The CDR3 DNA follows: TGTGCCAGCACTATCTCAGGGACTAGCGGGGGAAATGAGCAGTTCTTC.